Below, 24 T cell receptor beta chains from the same sample are listed, as sequenced in a study of CD8 T cells in ankylosing spondylitis. Using its own MiXCR run on the 5' RACE reads, TCRdb lists one record per CDR3 protein. Of approximately 140,000 distinct CDR3 sequences listed, 9.3% are singletons. The sample was blood, either unsorted or a sorted T cell fraction (not recorded which). These receptors were collected from a male donor with ankylosing spondylitis or in good health (not recorded which).

Points on this clonotype: This may arise from a read error, as a much more abundant clone is one base away. The V gene is TRBV5-1, the J gene TRBJ1-1; D perhaps matches TRBD1 (5 bases). Germline CDR1 is SGHRS and CDR2 is YFSETQ. The CDR3 consists of 13 residues. The V and J ends lost 3 bases and 4 bases respectively, with 10 bases between them. As DNA, the CDR3 is TGCGCCAGCAGCTCGGTGACAGTCACTGAAGCTTTCTTT. Translating gives CASSSVTVTEAFF.

This clonotype was recorded many times. The chain couples TRBV12-3 or TRBV12-4 to TRBJ1-3; no reliable D call. Trimming pared 2 bases from V and 5 bases from J, leaving 10 bases between. This CDR3 contains 14 residues. In DNA, the CDR3 is TGTGCCAGCAGTTTAACGCTGACTAGAAACACCATATATTTT. Translation gives CASSLTLTRNTIYF.

This clonotype has more than one count but fewer than ten. Here the CDR3 DNA reads TGTGCCAGCAGCGACCGGGACAGAGGTGAAGCTTTCTTT. Translation: CASSDRDRGEAFF. The rearrangement uses TRBV6-1 and TRBJ1-1, with 7 bases matching TRBD1. The V gene's germline CDR1 is MNHNS and CDR2 SASEGT. The trim removed 6 bases at V and 7 bases at J, leaving 8 bases unmatched. The length of the CDR3 is 13 residues.

This sequence joins TRBV5-1 and TRBJ2-3; D gene ambiguous. V lost 0 bases and J lost 2, with 10 bases in between. There are 15 residues in the CDR3. CDR1 is SGHRS and CDR2 is YFSETQ in the germline V gene. CDR3 region: CASSLDGIYTDTQYF. CDR3 sequence (DNA): TGCGCCAGCAGCTTGGACGGAATTTACACAGATACGCAGTATTTT.

The table lists this clonotype with a few counts. V usage is TRBV20-1 and J usage is TRBJ2-7; D is unclear. The CDR3 runs to 14 residues. V shed 1 base and J shed 1 base, with 11 bases lying between them. CDR1 is DFQATT and CDR2 is SNEGSKA in the germline V gene (reference sequence). CDR3 protein: CSARGALGSYEQYF. The CDR3 DNA is TGCAGTGCTAGAGGGGCTCTCGGATCCTACGAGCAGTACTTC.

The rearrangement joins TRBV18 to TRBJ2-5; no definite D call. The CDR3 is 13 residues long. In germline, CDR1 is KGHSH, CDR2 LQKENI. V was shortened by 3 bases and J by 1 base, with 6 bases between the two germline ends. The CDR3 region is CASSPRSQETQYF. The CDR3 DNA sequence: TGTGCCAGCTCACCCCGGAGCCAAGAGACCCAGTACTTC. Complete variable domain (other parts from reference TRBV18 and TRBJ2-5): NAGVMQNPRHLVRRRGQEARLRCSPMKGHSHVYWYRQLPEEGLKFMVYLQKENIIDESGMPKERFSAEFPKEGPSILRIQQVVRGDSAAYFCASSPRSQETQYFGPGTRLLVL.

This clonotype has at least ten counts. The chain couples TRBV18 to TRBJ2-1; D ambiguous. The germline V and J ends were trimmed by 3 bases and 8 bases, with 8 bases remaining between them. Germline CDR1 and CDR2: KGHSH and LQKENI. The CDR3 has 12 residues. CDR3 sequence reads: CASSPTGHEQFF. DNA for the CDR3: TGTGCCAGCTCACCTACTGGCCATGAGCAGTTCTTC.

This clonotype was counted many times. The V call is TRBV4-1, the J call TRBJ2-1; 9 bases are shared with TRBD2. CDR1 and CDR2 from the germline V gene are MGHRA and YSYEKL. With 1 base clipped from V and 7 bases from J, the junction kept 8 bases outside the gene matches. This CDR3 comprises 16 residues. The CDR3 loop reads CASSQVLLAGSNEQFF. The DNA for the CDR3 is TGCGCCAGCAGCCAAGTTCTCCTAGCGGGATCTAATGAGCAGTTCTTC.

This clonotype was seen repeatedly, ten times or more. The J gene is TRBJ1-2, the V gene TRBV5-1; 8 bases map to TRBD1. The CDR3 is made up of 14 amino acids. V dropped 5 bases and J dropped 4; count of bases not matched to a gene: 7. Looked up from germline, CDR1 is SGHRS and CDR2 is YFSETQ. The CDR3, as DNA: TGCGCCAGCAGTTTTGGACAGGGATTCTATGGCTACACCTTC. Translating gives CASSFGQGFYGYTF.

This sequence joins TRBV24-1 and TRBJ2-1; 7 bases match TRBD2. Unmatched junction bases numbered 11, after V lost 3 bases and J lost 7 bases. The CDR3 consists of 16 residues. CDR1 is KGHDR and CDR2 is SFDVKD in the germline V gene. The chain's CDR3 is CATSDPGGSGSNEQFF. The CDR3 DNA reads as TGTGCCACCAGTGATCCCGGCGGGAGCGGCTCGAATGAGCAGTTCTTC.

This clonotype has ten or more counts. The rearrangement links TRBV28 to TRBJ2-7; TRBD2 agrees at 11 bases. Germline CDR1 and CDR2: MDHEN and SYDVKM. The V and J ends lost 5 bases and 4 bases, in that order; junction bases with no gene match: 7. CDR3 length: 15 amino acids. The CDR3 nucleotides read TGTGCCAGCAGTCTTGGGACTAGCGGAAGGTACGAGCAGTACTTC. Amino acid sequence: CASSLGTSGRYEQYF. The whole variable domain, remainder taken from reference TRBV28 and TRBJ2-7, is DVKVTQSSRYLVKRTGEKVFLECVQDMDHENMFWYRQDPGLGLRLIYFSYDVKMKEKGDIPEGYSVSREKKERFSLILESASTNQTSMYLCASSLGTSGRYEQYFGPGTRLTVT.

Ten or more counts support this clonotype. The rearrangement uses TRBV6-1 and TRBJ2-5; TRBD2 aligns across 13 bases. The CDR3 totals 14 residues. Germline V gene data show CDR1 as MNHNS and CDR2 as SASEGT. V shed 6 bases and J 5 bases; nucleotides not matched to a gene: 3. CDR3 region: CASSPTSGRETQYF. For the CDR3, the DNA is TGTGCCAGCAGCCCGACTAGCGGGAGGGAGACCCAGTACTTC.

The V and J genes are TRBV20-1 and TRBJ2-1, with 8 bases identical to TRBD2. Per the germline V gene, CDR1 is DFQATT and CDR2 is SNEGSKA (reference sequence). CDR3 length: 13 residues. Trimming cost V 4 bases and J 9 bases; bases outside gene matches: 8. The CDR3, as DNA: TGCAGTGCTAATAGCGGGAACCTGGGTGAGCAGTTCTTC. Amino acids: CSANSGNLGEQFF.

CDR3 DNA: TGTGCCAGCACAAAACAGGGGAACACTGAAGCTTTCTTT. Translating it yields CASTKQGNTEAFF. The chain recombines TRBV28 with TRBJ1-1; D is possibly TRBD1 (6 bases). The CDR3 runs 13 residues. CDR1 and CDR2 from the germline V gene are MDHEN and SYDVKM. Trimming pared 7 bases from V and 1 base from J, leaving 10 bases between.

The sample holds many counts of this clonotype. Its ends do not fully match the called genes, so a read error is possible. This chain connects TRBV7-2 to TRBJ2-7; TRBD2 agrees at 9 bases. Germline CDR1 is SGHTA and CDR2 is FQGNSA. The CDR3 has 14 residues. The CDR3 region has the DNA TGTGCCAGCAGCGTAGCGGGAGCGGTTTACGAGCAGTACTTC. Its protein is CASSVAGAVYEQYF.

This clonotype was recorded at least ten times. The V and J genes are TRBV7-8 and TRBJ2-1; 8 positions agree with TRBD1. CDR3 length equals 13 residues. V dropped 0 bases and J dropped 15; count of bases not matched to a gene: 7. The germline V gene has CDR1 SGHVS and CDR2 FQNEAQ. CDR3 in amino acids: CASSLAGQGLLFF. The CDR3 DNA follows: TGTGCCAGCAGCTTAGCCGGACAGGGTTTATTGTTCTTC.

This clonotype was observed many times. DNA of the CDR3: TGTGCCAGCAGCTTGGGCCCGAGCAACACCGGGGAGCTGTTTTTT. Translation gives CASSLGPSNTGELFF. The V call is TRBV7-3, the J call TRBJ2-2; no clear D. This CDR3 contains 15 residues. CDR1 SGHTA and CDR2 FQGTGA come from the germline V gene. V shed 3 bases and J shed 2 bases, with 10 bases lying between them.

The chain is built from TRBV20-1 and TRBJ2-1, with D uncertain. With 3 bases removed from V and 8 bases from J, the gap between germline ends came to 11 bases. Per germline, CDR1 DFQATT and CDR2 SNEGSKA (reference sequence). The CDR3 covers 12 residues. The CDR3 bases are TGCAGTGCTAGGGTGTGGGCTCATGAGCAGTTCTTC. This gives the protein CSARVWAHEQFF.

This clonotype was counted many times. The genes are TRBV4-3 and TRBJ2-2; D remains unclear. Germline loops: CDR1 LGHNA, CDR2 YSLEER. CDR3 length: 16 residues. V shed 0 bases and J shed 0 bases, with 8 bases lying between them. Here the CDR3 reads CASSQDRLPNTGELFF. The DNA for the CDR3 is TGCGCCAGCAGCCAAGATCGGCTTCCGAACACCGGGGAGCTGTTTTTT.

This clonotype was observed at least ten times. The V call is TRBV29-1, the J call TRBJ1-1; the D gene is possibly TRBD1 (5 bases). The germline V gene has CDR1 SQVTM and CDR2 ANQGSEA. Trimming took 5 bases from V and 5 from J, leaving 15 bases between them. The CDR3 consists of 13 residues. The DNA for the CDR3 is TGCAGCGTTTCCGGGGACCGGAGGACTGAAGCTTTCTTT. This gives the protein CSVSGDRRTEAFF.

This clonotype was recorded at least ten times. In DNA form, the CDR3 reads TGTGCCAGCAGCTTGGGGAACAGGGGGCTAGCCGGGGAGCTGTTTTTT. This gives the protein CASSLGNRGLAGELFF. This chain connects TRBV5-5 to TRBJ2-2; TRBD1 agrees at 9 bases. The CDR3 consists of 16 residues. V dropped 0 bases and J dropped 6; count of bases not matched to a gene: 6. Germline CDR1 SGHKS, CDR2 YYEKEE (reference sequence).

This clonotype came up many times. The CDR3 reads CASSVGGNYEQYF. The CDR3 DNA reads TGTGCCAGCAGCGTAGGGGGAAACTACGAGCAGTACTTC. This chain uses TRBV9 with TRBJ2-7, with D unresolved. Germline-derived CDR1 and CDR2 are SGDLS and YYNGEE. V lost 0 bases and J lost 3, with 7 bases in between. This CDR3 is 13 amino acids long.

There are many counts of this clonotype. The J gene is TRBJ2-1, the V gene TRBV25-1, with TRBD1 as a possible D gene (5 bases). The CDR3 is made up of 14 amino acids. Germline V lookup: CDR1 MGHDK, CDR2 SYGVNS. V lost 6 bases, J lost 6 bases, and 15 bases lay in between. The CDR3 bases are TGTGCCAGCAGGTTCCAAGGGGCCTCCAATGAGCAGTTCTTC. It codes for CASRFQGASNEQFF. The variable domain in full, completed from reference TRBV25-1 and TRBJ2-1, reads EADIYQTPRYLVIGTGKKITLECSQTMGHDKMYWYQQDPGMELHLIHYSYGVNSTEKGDLSSESTVSRIRTEHFPLTLESARPSHTSQYLCASRFQGASNEQFFGPGTRLTVL.

The J gene is TRBJ2-2, the V gene TRBV12-3 or TRBV12-4; 7 nucleotides line up with TRBD1. With 3 bases clipped from V and 7 bases from J, the junction kept 8 bases outside the gene matches. The CDR3 has 15 residues. The CDR3 DNA sequence: TGTGCCAGCAGTTTCATAGGGGGCGCGGTCGGGGAGCTGTTTTTT. It encodes CASSFIGGAVGELFF.